Sequencing of this T cell receptor beta chain was carried out in a study of neurological immune-mediated disorders. The study, taken as a whole, reports: In HTLV-1-associated myelopathy, TCR clonal expansion was greatest, and in multiple sclerosis it was least, below healthy controls.

The authors made cDNA by 5'RACE with 10-nucleotide random UMIs. Per sequencing run, 15-18 subjects together gave over 160 million TCR-beta sequences. TCRdb re-called the 5' RACE reads with MiXCR, one entry per CDR3 protein. The sample records tens of thousands of distinct CDR3 sequences, over 9% being singletons. This clonotype showed up many times. Its specificity is not known. Sequenced sample: PBMCs. The TCR sequence derives from a woman aged 40 to 49 with HTLV-1-associated myelopathy (HAM/TSP).

The chain's CDR3 is CASGHESGNEQFF. The CDR3 nucleotides read TGCGCCAGCGGACACGAGAGCGGGAATGAGCAGTTCTTC. The gene calls are TRBV5-1 and TRBJ2-1; D possibly corresponds to TRBD2 (6 bases). V was pared by 7 bases and J by 7 bases, with 15 bases between. CDR1 and CDR2 (germline): SGHRS, YFSETQ. The CDR3 length is 13 residues.